This TCR beta chain was retrieved from a study of blood T cell repertoires in COVID-19. The cohort comprised adults aged about 18 to 100 years residing in approximately 22 US areas. Sequencing used immunoSEQ multiplex PCR; TCRdb keeps in-frame clones, though not all of them. Among around 230,000 clones listed, roughly 90% were seen once. This clone was observed a single time. This receptor was obtained from a woman aged 40 to 50 with acute COVID-19. Material: PBMCs or T cells enriched from blood (not recorded which).

The CDR3 DNA is TGTGCCAGTGGACAGGGTGGCGAGCAGTACTTC. Protein product: CASGQGGEQYF. This chain joins TRBV11-3 and TRBJ2-7, with 8 bases that match TRBD1. CDR3 size: 11 residues. V lost 9 bases to trimming and J lost 6 bases; unmatched junction nucleotides: 4. CDR1 is SGHNT, CDR2 YENEEA, per germline.